These 27 T cell receptor beta chains were all obtained from the same sample, sequenced in a study of T-cell memory formation after mild COVID-19. Each CDR3 protein gets one entry after TCRdb re-called the 5' RACE reads with MiXCR. Of about 180,000 distinct CDR3 sequences detected, roughly 17% appear once; the ten largest clones hold approximately 2.2%. Sequencing input: PBMCs or a T cell subset sorted from them (not recorded which). The origin of the receptors is an adult woman who had mild COVID-19 (a few samples of this study predate the infection). Cell type and time point are not known.

In this sample, this clonotype turned up a few times. The chain joins TRBV5-1 to TRBJ2-6, with D tentatively TRBD2 (5 bases). Germline loops: CDR1 SGHRS, CDR2 YFSETQ. The CDR3 contains 18 residues. Trimming removed 0 bases from V and 1 base from J, with 14 bases in between. CDR3: CASSLEVWERSGANVLTF. CDR3 in DNA: TGCGCCAGCAGCTTGGAGGTCTGGGAGAGGTCTGGGGCCAACGTCCTGACTTTC.

This chain links TRBV7-8 with TRBJ2-5; possibly TRBD1 for D (6 bases). With 1 base removed from V and 7 bases from J, the gap between germline ends came to 19 bases. This CDR3 spans 16 amino acids. Looked up from germline, CDR1 is SGHVS and CDR2 is FQNEAQ. The DNA for the CDR3 is TGTGCCAGCAGCTTAGAGGGACATGGGGACCGAGGGACCCAGTACTTC. Its translation is CASSLEGHGDRGTQYF.

This clonotype has more than one count but fewer than ten. The rearrangement links TRBV24-1 to TRBJ2-5, with 7 bases aligning to TRBD2. Germline V lookup: CDR1 KGHDR, CDR2 SFDVKD. The CDR3 has 17 amino acids. V dropped 2 bases and J dropped 5; count of bases not matched to a gene: 13. The CDR3: CATSDSGTTEFGETQYF. The CDR3 DNA reads as TGTGCCACCAGTGATTCCGGGACTACCGAATTCGGGGAGACCCAGTACTTC.

There are a few counts of this clonotype. The J gene is TRBJ1-1, the V gene TRBV19, with no clear D. The CDR3 runs 13 residues. Germline assignment: CDR1 LNHDA and CDR2 SQIVND (reference sequence). V was pared by 6 bases and J by 5 bases, with 13 bases between. This chain's CDR3 is CASRDLLGTEAFF. Written as DNA, the CDR3 is TGTGCCAGTAGAGACTTATTAGGGACTGAAGCTTTCTTT.

The chain recombines TRBV20-1 with TRBJ1-1; D remains ambiguous. V lost 2 bases and J 2 bases, leaving 9 bases between the germline ends. This CDR3 contains 13 residues. Germline values: CDR1 DFQATT, CDR2 SNEGSKA (reference sequence). DNA of the CDR3: TGCAGTGCTAGAAAGGACGGAAACACTGAAGCTTTCTTT. This translates into CSARKDGNTEAFF.

The table lists this clonotype with a few counts. CDR3 amino acids: CASRPTSGASYNEQFF. The CDR3 DNA follows: TGTGCCAGCAGGCCAACAAGCGGGGCCTCCTACAATGAGCAGTTCTTC. This chain connects TRBV2 to TRBJ2-1; 7 bases are a match to TRBD2. The V gene's germline CDR1 is SNHLY and CDR2 FYNNEI. V was clipped by 6 bases and J by 0 bases; unmatched bases: 8. The CDR3 is made up of 16 amino acids.

The CDR3 nucleotides read TGCAGTGCTTTAAACAGGGGGCTGAGTAGGGAGACCCAGTACTTC. It yields the protein CSALNRGLSRETQYF. This chain links TRBV20-1 with TRBJ2-5, with 9 positions matching TRBD1. From germline, CDR1 is DFQATT and CDR2 SNEGSKA (reference sequence). Germline trimming cut 5 bases from V and 5 bases from J; bases unmatched to any gene: 12. The CDR3 runs to 15 residues.

This clonotype was recorded a few times. This sequence joins TRBV19 and TRBJ2-7; 9 bases agree with TRBD1. V lost 5 bases, J lost 4 bases, and 6 bases stayed unmatched. The CDR3 runs 14 residues. Germline CDR1 is LNHDA and CDR2 is SQIVND (reference sequence). DNA of the CDR3: TGTGCCAGTAGTGCCGGGACAGGGACTTACGAGCAGTACTTC. Its protein product is CASSAGTGTYEQYF.

The V and J genes are TRBV7-6 and TRBJ2-7; D might be TRBD1 (5 bases). The V gene's germline CDR1 is SGHVS and CDR2 FNYEAQ. The V end was cut by 5 bases, the J end by 5 bases, with 19 bases between. CDR3 size: 15 residues. CDR3 loop: CASSRLGAPFNEQYF. CDR3 nucleotides: TGTGCCAGCAGCCGCCTAGGGGCGCCGTTCAACGAGCAGTACTTC.

The V gene is TRBV12-3 or TRBV12-4, the J gene TRBJ1-2, with D uncertain. The CDR3 has 13 residues. Trimming removed 6 bases at V and 2 bases at J, with 10 bases between. The CDR3 DNA reads as TGTGCCAGCAGCCTACAGATGAACTATGGCTACACCTTC. It encodes CASSLQMNYGYTF.

Ten or more counts support this clonotype. The chain links TRBV3-1 to TRBJ2-3, with 9 positions matching TRBD2. The CDR3 spans 15 residues. With 6 bases clipped from V and 2 bases from J, the junction kept 6 bases outside the gene matches. In germline, CDR1 is LGHDT, CDR2 YNNKEL (reference sequence). Written as DNA, the CDR3 is TGTGCCAGCAGGTTGACTAGCGGATCCACAGATACGCAGTATTTT. Protein product: CASRLTSGSTDTQYF.

The rearrangement uses TRBV24-1 and TRBJ1-3, with TRBD1 matching over 9 bases. CDR3 length: 15 amino acids. The V gene end was trimmed by 4 bases and the J gene end by 4 bases; junction bases not matched to a gene: 4. Germline V gives CDR1 KGHDR, CDR2 SFDVKD. The CDR3 nucleotides are TGTGCCACCAGTGACGCCGGGACAGGGGGAAACACCATATATTTT. This codes for CATSDAGTGGNTIYF.

The genes are TRBV6-5 and TRBJ1-1, with a tentative D call TRBD1 (6 bases). CDR1 is MNHEY and CDR2 is SVGAGI in the germline V gene. Trimming cost V 2 bases and J 3 bases, with 13 bases left between them. The CDR3 is 15 amino acids. CDR3 in amino acids: CASSYQGKGYTEAFF. The CDR3 DNA sequence: TGTGCCAGCAGTTACCAGGGGAAGGGATACACTGAAGCTTTCTTT.

The chain is built from TRBV20-1 and TRBJ1-5; a weak D match, TRBD1 (6 bases). Germline V gene lookup returns CDR1 DFQATT and CDR2 SNEGSKA (reference sequence). The CDR3 loop spans 14 amino acids. The V end lost 5 bases, the J end lost 7 bases, and 18 bases lay between the germline ends. CDR3 nucleotides: TGCAGTGCTCCCGCGCAGGGGCCGAAGCAGCCCCAGCATTTT. This gives the protein CSAPAQGPKQPQHF.

This clonotype was counted between two and nine times. This chain uses TRBV18 with TRBJ1-1; 7 bases fit TRBD1. V shed 2 bases and J 6 bases; nucleotides not matched to a gene: 9. Germline V CDR1 and CDR2: KGHSH, LQKENI. The CDR3 consists of 15 residues. The CDR3 here is CASSPRQGGGAEAFF. The CDR3 region has the DNA TGTGCCAGCTCACCAAGACAGGGAGGCGGCGCTGAAGCTTTCTTT.

This rearrangement joins TRBV2 to TRBJ2-3; 10 bases are a match to TRBD2. Germline V gene data show CDR1 as SNHLY and CDR2 as FYNNEI. The CDR3 spans 16 residues. The J segment lost 2 bases and the V segment lost 5 bases, leaving 7 bases of the junction unmatched. The CDR3 reads CASSYGGTSVTDTQYF. CDR3 bases: TGTGCCAGCAGTTACGGCGGGACTAGCGTCACAGATACGCAGTATTTT.

V gene TRBV7-9 combines with J gene TRBJ1-1, with D uncertain. Trimming shortened V by 1 base and J by 4 bases, and 4 bases separated the two germline ends. Looked up from germline, CDR1 is SEHNR and CDR2 is FQNEAQ (reference sequence). This CDR3 spans 12 amino acids. The CDR3 region has the DNA TGTGCCAGCAGCTTAGAGGCCACTGAAGCTTTCTTT. Encoded protein: CASSLEATEAFF.

This clonotype has a handful of counts. This chain connects TRBV5-1 to TRBJ1-2; the match to TRBD1 covers 8 bases. The CDR3 consists of 17 residues. Germline V gene sequence: CDR1 SGHRS, CDR2 YFSETQ. The junction had 13 bases not matched to a gene; V was cut back by 4 bases and J by 2 bases. The CDR3 nucleotides are TGCGCCAGCAGCCCCTGGACAGGGAGGAATGCGAACTATGGCTACACCTTC. Translation gives CASSPWTGRNANYGYTF.

This rearrangement joins TRBV6-5 to TRBJ2-5; D may be TRBD1 or TRBD2 (5 bases each). The germline V and J ends were trimmed by 0 bases and 9 bases, with 20 bases remaining between them. Per the germline V gene, CDR1 is MNHEY and CDR2 is SVGAGI. The CDR3 spans 16 residues. This CDR3 reads CASSYSGLGLGESQYF. CDR3 sequence (DNA): TGTGCCAGCAGTTACTCTGGGCTAGGGCTGGGGGAGTCCCAGTACTTC.

The chain is built from TRBV7-8 and TRBJ2-4; 8 bases line up with TRBD2. CDR3 length: 17 amino acids. The germline V gene encodes CDR1 SGHVS and CDR2 FQNEAQ. Trimming removed 4 bases from V and 0 bases from J; junction bases left unmatched: 8. CDR3 DNA: TGTGCCAGCAGCTCACCGCGGGGGGAACTAGCCAAAAACATTCAGTACTTC. It codes for CASSSPRGELAKNIQYF.

This clonotype was seen a few times. This chain joins TRBV20-1 and TRBJ2-7; 12 bases fit TRBD2. The ends lost 5 bases at V and 4 bases at J; junction bases unmatched: 6. Germline V gives CDR1 DFQATT, CDR2 SNEGSKA (reference sequence). The CDR3 spans 14 residues. The chain's CDR3 is CSAGGLAGPYEQYF. In DNA, the CDR3 is TGCAGTGCTGGAGGACTAGCGGGACCGTACGAGCAGTACTTC.

This chain uses TRBV20-1 with TRBJ1-2, with D tentatively TRBD1 (6 bases). CDR3 length: 12 residues. Trimming removed 3 bases at V and 4 bases at J, with 9 bases between. Germline-derived CDR1 and CDR2 are DFQATT and SNEGSKA (reference sequence). The CDR3 coding sequence is TGCAGTGCTAGCATAGGGGGCTATGGCTACACCTTC. Its protein is CSASIGGYGYTF.

The V gene is TRBV5-1, the J gene TRBJ1-2, with D hard to call. Per germline, CDR1 SGHRS and CDR2 YFSETQ. This CDR3 contains 13 residues. The V and J ends lost 4 bases and 4 bases respectively, with 11 bases between them. CDR3 sequence: CASSPDGVYGYTF. The CDR3 nucleotides read TGCGCCAGCAGCCCGGACGGAGTCTATGGCTACACCTTC.

CDR3 coding DNA: TGTGCCAGCGGGACAGGGGGCAGAGATACGCAGTATTTT. This translates into CASGTGGRDTQYF. The chain links TRBV9 to TRBJ2-3; 12 bases fit TRBD1. The CDR3 has 13 amino acids. Germline trimming cut 7 bases from V and 5 bases from J; bases unmatched to any gene: 2. Germline values: CDR1 SGDLS, CDR2 YYNGEE.

This clonotype has at least ten counts. The V call is TRBV12-3 or TRBV12-4, the J call TRBJ1-5; 7 nucleotides match TRBD1. V was clipped by 5 bases and J by 2 bases; unmatched bases: 3. The CDR3 loop spans 14 amino acids. The CDR3 reads CASSLGQGNQPQHF. Here the CDR3 DNA reads TGTGCCAGCAGTCTCGGACAGGGCAATCAGCCCCAGCATTTT.

The V gene is TRBV6-4, the J gene TRBJ1-1; D is ambiguous. The germline CDR1 and CDR2 sequences are MRHNA and SNTAGT. The CDR3 totals 14 residues. V was cut by 5 bases and J by 1 base, with 11 bases left in between. The DNA for the CDR3 is TGTGCCAGCAGTACCGGGGAGGGGAACACTGAAGCTTTCTTT. This translates into CASSTGEGNTEAFF.

The chain has TRBV15 and TRBJ1-2, with 7 positions matching TRBD1. CDR3 length: 16 residues. Trimming removed 1 base from V and 3 bases from J; junction bases left unmatched: 8. In germline, CDR1 is LNHNV, CDR2 YYDKDF (reference sequence). For the CDR3, the DNA is TGTGCCACCAGCAGAGGTCGGGACAGTCGGTACTATGGCTACACCTTC. It translates to CATSRGRDSRYYGYTF.